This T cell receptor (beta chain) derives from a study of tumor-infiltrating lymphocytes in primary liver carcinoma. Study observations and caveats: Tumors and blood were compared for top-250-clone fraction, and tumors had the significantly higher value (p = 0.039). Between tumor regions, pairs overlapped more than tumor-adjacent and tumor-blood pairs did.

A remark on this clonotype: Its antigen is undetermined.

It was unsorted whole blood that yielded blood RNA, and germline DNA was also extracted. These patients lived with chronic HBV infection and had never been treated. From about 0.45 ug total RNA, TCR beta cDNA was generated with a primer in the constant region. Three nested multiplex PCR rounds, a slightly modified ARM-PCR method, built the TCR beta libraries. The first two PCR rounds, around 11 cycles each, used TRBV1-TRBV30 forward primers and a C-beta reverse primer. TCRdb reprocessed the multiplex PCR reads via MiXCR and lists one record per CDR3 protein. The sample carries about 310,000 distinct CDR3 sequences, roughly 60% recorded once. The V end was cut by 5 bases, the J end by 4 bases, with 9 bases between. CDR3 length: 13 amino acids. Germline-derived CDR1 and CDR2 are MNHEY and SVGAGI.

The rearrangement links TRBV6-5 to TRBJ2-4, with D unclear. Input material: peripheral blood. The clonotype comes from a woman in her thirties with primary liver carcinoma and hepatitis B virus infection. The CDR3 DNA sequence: TGTGCCAGCAGTCTCTCGACAAAAAACATTCAGTACTTC. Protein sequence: CASSLSTKNIQYF.